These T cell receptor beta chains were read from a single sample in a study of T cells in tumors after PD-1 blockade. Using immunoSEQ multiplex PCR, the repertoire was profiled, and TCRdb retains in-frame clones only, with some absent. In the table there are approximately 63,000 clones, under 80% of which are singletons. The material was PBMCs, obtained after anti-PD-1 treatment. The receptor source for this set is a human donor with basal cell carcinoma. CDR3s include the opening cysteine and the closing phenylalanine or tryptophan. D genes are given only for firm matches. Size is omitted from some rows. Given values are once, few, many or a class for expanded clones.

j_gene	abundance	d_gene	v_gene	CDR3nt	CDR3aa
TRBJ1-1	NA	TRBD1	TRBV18	TGTGCCAGCTCACCGGGGGACAGGGTATGGAACACTGAAGCTTTCTTT	CASSPGDRVWNTEAFF
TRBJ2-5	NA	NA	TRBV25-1	TGTGCCAGCAGTGAATATGGGGGTAGCGGAGAGACCCAGTACTTC	CASSEYGGSGETQYF
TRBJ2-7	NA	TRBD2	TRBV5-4	TGTGCCAGCAGTTTCGGGGGGAAGCACTCCTACGAGCAGTACTTC	CASSFGGKHSYEQYF
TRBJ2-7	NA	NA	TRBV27	TGTGCCAGCAGGACAGGCGACGAGCAGTACTTC	CASRTGDEQYF
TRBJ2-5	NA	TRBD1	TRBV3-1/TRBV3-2	TGTGCCAGCAGCCCCGGAAGCGGGACAGGGGTACAGACCCAGTACTTC	CASSPGSGTGVQTQYF
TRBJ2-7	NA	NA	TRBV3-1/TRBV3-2	TGTGCCAGCAGCCCAAGGGGGGCCTACGAGCAGTACTTC	CASSPRGAYEQYF
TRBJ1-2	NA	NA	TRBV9	TGTGCCAGCAGCGCCTTCTATACCGGGAACTATGGCTACACCTTC	CASSAFYTGNYGYTF
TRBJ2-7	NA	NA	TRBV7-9	TGTGCCAGCAGACACCTTGGAGGGGGCGACGAGCAGTACTTC	CASRHLGGGDEQYF
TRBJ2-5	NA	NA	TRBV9	TGTGCCAGCAGCGTGGGGGATCGAGAGACCCAGTACTTC	CASSVGDRETQYF
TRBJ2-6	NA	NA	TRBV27	TGTGCCAGCAGTTTTTCGAGGGATGGGGCCAACGTCCTGACTTTC	CASSFSRDGANVLTF
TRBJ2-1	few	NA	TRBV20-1	TGCAGTGCTAGCGATGAAGAGCAGTTCTTC	CSASDEEQFF
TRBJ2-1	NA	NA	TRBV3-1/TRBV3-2	TGTGCCAGCAGCCAGGATTTTGGTTTGTACAATGAGCAGTTCTTC	CASSQDFGLYNEQFF
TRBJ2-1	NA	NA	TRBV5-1	TGCGCCAGCAGCCCGGGAAAGTATAACAATGAGCAGTTCTTC	CASSPGKYNNEQFF
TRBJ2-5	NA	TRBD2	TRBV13	TGTGCCAGCAGCTTAGTACCCCCCCGACTAGCTGAGACCCAGTACTTC	CASSLVPPRLAETQYF
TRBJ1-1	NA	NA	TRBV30	TGTGCCTGGAGGTCAGTTCCGAACACTGAAGCTTTCTTT	CAWRSVPNTEAFF
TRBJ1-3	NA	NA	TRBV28	TGTGCCAGCGCTTTAAGGGGGACATCTGGAAACACCATATATTTT	CASALRGTSGNTIYF
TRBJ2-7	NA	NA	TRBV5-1	TGCGCCAGCAGTCAGATGGGACAAGCATACGAGCAGTACTTC	CASSQMGQAYEQYF
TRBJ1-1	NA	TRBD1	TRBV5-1	TGCGCCAGCAGTTCACAGGGGGTTGGTGAAGCTTTCTTT	CASSSQGVGEAFF
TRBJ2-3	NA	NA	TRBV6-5	TGTGCCAGCAGTTACGACCTTTCAGATACGCAGTATTTT	CASSYDLSDTQYF
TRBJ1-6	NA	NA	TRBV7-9	TGTGCCAGCAGTCCGGAGGGTCCACCCCTCCACTTT	CASSPEGPPLHF
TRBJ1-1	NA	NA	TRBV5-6	TGTGCCAGCAGCTCGGAAGGGTTCACTGAAGCTTTCTTT	CASSSEGFTEAFF
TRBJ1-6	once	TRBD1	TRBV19	TGTGCCAGTAGTATTGCCGGACAGGGGGGATCACCCCTCCACTTT	CASSIAGQGGSPLHF
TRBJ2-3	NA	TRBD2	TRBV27	TGTGCCAGCAGTTTAGAAGCGGGGGGGCCATATACGCAGTATTTT	CASSLEAGGPYTQYF